What follows are 3 T cell receptor beta chains derived from one specimen sequenced in a study of blood T cell repertoires in COVID-19. Only in-frame clones appear in the TCRdb table, and some are missing; sequencing was by immunoSEQ multiplex PCR. The repertoire holds nearly 200,000 clones, with around 80% as singletons. The source material was peripheral blood. The receptors were sampled from a human donor in a cohort sampled during active COVID-19.

The chain is built from TRBV5-5 and TRBJ1-3; D gene unclear. The ends were cut back, 1 base at V and 2 bases at J, with 10 bases in the middle. CDR1 and CDR2 (germline): SGHKS, YYEKEE (reference sequence). The CDR3 is made up of 15 amino acids. The CDR3 DNA reads TGTGCCAGCAGCTTGCTCGGGATCGCTGGAAACACCATATATTTT. It encodes CASSLLGIAGNTIYF.

The chain employs TRBV2 and TRBJ1-5; D remains ambiguous. Germline V lookup: CDR1 SNHLY, CDR2 FYNNEI. V lost 7 bases to trimming and J lost 2 bases, with 9 bases between them. This CDR3 spans 13 amino acids. CDR3 in amino acids: CASNLGGNQPQHF. The DNA of the CDR3 is TGTGCCAGCAATTTGGGAGGCAATCAGCCCCAGCATTTT.

The chain combines TRBV5-1 with TRBJ2-5, with 13 bases aligning to TRBD2. This CDR3 contains 15 residues. J was trimmed by 4 bases and V by 4 bases; bases with no gene match: 4. Germline loops: CDR1 SGHRS, CDR2 YFSETQ. The chain's CDR3 is CASSLGLAGAETQYF. The CDR3 DNA sequence: TGCGCCAGCAGCCTAGGACTAGCGGGAGCAGAGACCCAGTACTTC.